A single T cell receptor (beta chain) is shown here with its context. The source of the sample is a study of shared clonotypes between healthy human individuals. This CDR3 has 15 amino acids. The V and J ends lost 4 bases and 4 bases, in that order; junction bases with no gene match: 3. CDR1 and CDR2 (germline): SGHVS, FQNEAQ. Naive CD8 cells were CD45RO-negative, positively selected for CCR7, excluding terminally differentiated effector memory CD45RA+ cells. Only in-frame clones appear in the TCRdb table, and some are missing; sequencing was by immunoSEQ multiplex PCR. The data contain around 640,000 clones, 95% to 96% of them seen just once; the ten biggest clones take up around 0.1%.

The clonotype originates from a woman in her twenties or thirties in good health. Sequencing was done on a sample of naive CD8+ T cells sorted from blood. This chain joins TRBV7-8 and TRBJ1-5; 11 nucleotides align to TRBD1. The chain's CDR3 is CASSSGTGGNQPQHF. The CDR3 region has the DNA TGTGCCAGCAGCTCAGGGACAGGGGGGAATCAGCCCCAGCATTTT.